This T cell receptor beta chain was identified in a study of blood T cell repertoires in COVID-19. Study as a whole: Acute and convalescent COVID-19 samples came from the United States, Italy and Spain.

This table comes from immunoSEQ multiplex PCR, and its TCRdb copy is limited to in-frame clones, with some not included. The table lists nearly 350,000 clones, around 91% of them singletons, with more than 3% in the top ten. CDR1 and CDR2 (germline): LGHDT, YNNKEL (reference sequence). Trimming took 2 bases from V and 0 from J, leaving 8 bases between them. CDR3 length: 15 residues. The genes are TRBV3-1 (or the pseudogene TRBV3-2) and TRBJ1-5, with D hard to call. The sequence was obtained from a woman younger than 30 who had recovered from COVID-19. Material: peripheral blood. The CDR3 loop reads CASSQSLDSNQPQHF. CDR3 DNA sequence: TGTGCCAGCAGCCAAAGCCTCGATAGCAATCAGCCCCAGCATTTT.